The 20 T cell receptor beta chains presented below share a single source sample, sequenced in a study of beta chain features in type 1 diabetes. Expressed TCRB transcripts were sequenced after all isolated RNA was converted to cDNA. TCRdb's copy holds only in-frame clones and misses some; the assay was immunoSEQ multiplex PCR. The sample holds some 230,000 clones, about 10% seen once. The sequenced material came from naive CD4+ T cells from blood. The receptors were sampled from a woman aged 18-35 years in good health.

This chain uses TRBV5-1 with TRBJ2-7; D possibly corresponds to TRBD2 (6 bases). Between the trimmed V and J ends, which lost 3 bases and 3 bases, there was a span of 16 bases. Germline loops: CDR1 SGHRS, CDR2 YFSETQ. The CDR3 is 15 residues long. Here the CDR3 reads CASSSPGLEIYEQYF. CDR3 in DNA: TGCGCCAGCAGCTCGCCGGGACTGGAGATCTACGAGCAGTACTTC. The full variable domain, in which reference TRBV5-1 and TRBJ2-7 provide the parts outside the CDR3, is KAGVTQTPRYLIKTRGQQVTLSCSPISGHRSVSWYQQTPGQGLQFLFEYFSETQRNKGNFPGRFSGRQFSNSRSEMNVSTLELGDSALYLCASSSPGLEIYEQYFGPGTRLTVT.

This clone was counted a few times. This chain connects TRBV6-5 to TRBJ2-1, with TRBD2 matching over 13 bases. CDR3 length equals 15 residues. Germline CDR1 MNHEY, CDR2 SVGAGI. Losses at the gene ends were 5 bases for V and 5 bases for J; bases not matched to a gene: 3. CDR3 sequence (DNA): TGTGCCAGCAGTCTACTAGCGGGGGGGGACAATGAGCAGTTCTTC. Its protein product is CASSLLAGGDNEQFF.

CDR3 protein: CASSSLGSGEQYF. The CDR3 DNA reads TGTGCCAGCAGCTCACTAGGGTCGGGGGAGCAGTACTTC. The chain has TRBV7-2 and TRBJ2-7, with a possible D match to TRBD2 (5 bases). Deletions cut 4 bases from V and 7 bases from J, with 14 bases between. Germline assignment: CDR1 SGHTA and CDR2 FQGNSA. CDR3 length equals 13 residues.

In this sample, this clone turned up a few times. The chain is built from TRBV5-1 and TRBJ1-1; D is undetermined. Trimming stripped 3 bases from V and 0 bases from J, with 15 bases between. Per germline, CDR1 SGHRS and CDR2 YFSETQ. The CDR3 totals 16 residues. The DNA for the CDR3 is TGCGCCAGCAGCTCGATCTCTTTCGCGATGAACACTGAAGCTTTCTTT. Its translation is CASSSISFAMNTEAFF.

CDR3 protein: CASSRGGGMADTQYF. DNA for the CDR3: TGTGCCAGCAGCCGGGGGGGCGGGATGGCAGATACGCAGTATTTT. The J gene is TRBJ2-3, the V gene TRBV7-2; 8 positions match TRBD2. Germline CDR1 reads SGHTA; CDR2 reads FQGNSA. J gave up 4 bases and V 5 bases, and 8 bases lay outside the gene matches. This CDR3 contains 15 residues.

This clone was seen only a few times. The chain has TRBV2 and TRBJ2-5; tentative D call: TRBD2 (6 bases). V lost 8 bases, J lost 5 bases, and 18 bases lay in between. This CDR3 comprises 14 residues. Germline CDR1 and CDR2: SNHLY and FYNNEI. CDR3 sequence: CASPKGQEGETQYF. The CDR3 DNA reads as TGTGCCAGCCCGAAGGGGCAGGAGGGGGAGACCCAGTACTTC.

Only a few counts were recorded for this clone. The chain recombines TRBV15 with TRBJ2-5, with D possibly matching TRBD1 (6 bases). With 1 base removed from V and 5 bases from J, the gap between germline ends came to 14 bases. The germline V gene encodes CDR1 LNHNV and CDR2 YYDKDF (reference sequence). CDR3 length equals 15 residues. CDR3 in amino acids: CATSRVGLQGETQYF. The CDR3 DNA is TGTGCCACCAGCAGAGTAGGCCTCCAGGGGGAGACCCAGTACTTC. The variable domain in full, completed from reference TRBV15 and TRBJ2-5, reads DAMVIQNPRYQVTQFGKPVTLSCSQTLNHNVMYWYQQKSSQAPKLLFHYYDKDFNNEADTPDNFQSRRPNTSFCFLDIRSPGLGDTAMYLCATSRVGLQGETQYFGPGTRLLVL.

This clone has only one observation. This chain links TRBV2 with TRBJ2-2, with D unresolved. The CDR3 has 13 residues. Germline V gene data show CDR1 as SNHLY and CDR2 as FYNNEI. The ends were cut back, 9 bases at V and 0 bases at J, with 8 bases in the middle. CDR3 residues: CASKRPNTGELFF. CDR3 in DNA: TGTGCCAGTAAGCGTCCGAACACCGGGGAGCTGTTTTTT.

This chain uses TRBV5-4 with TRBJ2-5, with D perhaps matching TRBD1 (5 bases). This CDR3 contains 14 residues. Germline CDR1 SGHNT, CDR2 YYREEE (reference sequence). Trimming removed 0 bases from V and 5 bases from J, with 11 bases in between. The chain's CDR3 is CASSLGGRVETQYF. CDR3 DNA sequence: TGTGCCAGCAGCTTGGGTGGCAGGGTGGAGACCCAGTACTTC.

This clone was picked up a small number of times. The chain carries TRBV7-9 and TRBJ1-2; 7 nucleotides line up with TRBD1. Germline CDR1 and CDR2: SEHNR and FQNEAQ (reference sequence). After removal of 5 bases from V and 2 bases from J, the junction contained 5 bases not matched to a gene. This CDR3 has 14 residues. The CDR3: CASSREQGNYGYTF. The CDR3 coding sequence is TGTGCCAGCAGCCGGGAACAGGGGAACTATGGCTACACCTTC.

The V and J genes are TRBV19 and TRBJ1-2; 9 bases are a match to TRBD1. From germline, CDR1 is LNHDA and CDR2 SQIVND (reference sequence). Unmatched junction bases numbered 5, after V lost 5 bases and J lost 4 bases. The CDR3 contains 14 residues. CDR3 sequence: CASSDRGRIYGYTF. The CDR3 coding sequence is TGTGCCAGTAGTGACAGGGGGAGAATCTATGGCTACACCTTC.

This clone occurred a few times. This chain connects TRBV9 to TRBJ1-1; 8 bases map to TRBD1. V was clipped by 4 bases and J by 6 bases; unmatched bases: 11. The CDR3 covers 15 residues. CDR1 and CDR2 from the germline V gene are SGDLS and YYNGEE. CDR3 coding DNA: TGTGCCAGCAGCCCCCAGACAGGGGTGGTAGCTGAAGCTTTCTTT. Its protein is CASSPQTGVVAEAFF.

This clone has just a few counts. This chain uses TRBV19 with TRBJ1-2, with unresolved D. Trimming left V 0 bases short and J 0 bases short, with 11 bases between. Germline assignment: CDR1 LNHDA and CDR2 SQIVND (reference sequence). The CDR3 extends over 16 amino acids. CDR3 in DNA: TGTGCCAGTAGTATAGATGCGGGCAGACCTAACTATGGCTACACCTTC. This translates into CASSIDAGRPNYGYTF.

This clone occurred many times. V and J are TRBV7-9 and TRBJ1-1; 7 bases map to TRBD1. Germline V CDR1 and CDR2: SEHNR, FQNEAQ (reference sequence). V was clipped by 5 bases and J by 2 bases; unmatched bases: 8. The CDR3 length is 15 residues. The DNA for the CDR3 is TGTGCCAGCAGCCCCGCAGGGGGGAGAAACACTGAAGCTTTCTTT. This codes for CASSPAGGRNTEAFF.

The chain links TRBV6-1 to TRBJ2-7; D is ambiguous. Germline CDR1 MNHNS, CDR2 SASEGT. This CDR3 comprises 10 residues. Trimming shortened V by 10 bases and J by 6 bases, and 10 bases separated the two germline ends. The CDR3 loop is CATGSLEQYF. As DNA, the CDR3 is TGTGCCACCGGGTCCCTCGAGCAGTACTTC.

DNA for the CDR3: TGCGCCAGCAGCTTGGGTTCGGGTACAGATACGCAGTATTTT. Translating it yields CASSLGSGTDTQYF. This chain uses TRBV5-1 with TRBJ2-3; D gene unclear. V dropped 0 bases and J dropped 3 bases, with 8 bases sitting between them. This CDR3 has 14 amino acids. In germline, CDR1 is SGHRS, CDR2 YFSETQ.

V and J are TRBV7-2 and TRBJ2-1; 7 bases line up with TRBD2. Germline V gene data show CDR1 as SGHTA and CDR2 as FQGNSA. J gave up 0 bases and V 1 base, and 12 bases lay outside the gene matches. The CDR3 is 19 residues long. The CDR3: CASSLGLRFGGSSYNEQFF. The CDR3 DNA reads TGTGCCAGCAGCTTAGGGTTGAGGTTCGGGGGGAGCTCCTACAATGAGCAGTTCTTC.

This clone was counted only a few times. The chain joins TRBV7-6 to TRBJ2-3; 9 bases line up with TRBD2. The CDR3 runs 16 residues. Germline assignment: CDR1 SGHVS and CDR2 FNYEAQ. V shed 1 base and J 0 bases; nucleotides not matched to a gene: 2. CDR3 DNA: TGTGCCAGCAGCTTAGGGAGCGGGGGGAGCACAGATACGCAGTATTTT. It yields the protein CASSLGSGGSTDTQYF.

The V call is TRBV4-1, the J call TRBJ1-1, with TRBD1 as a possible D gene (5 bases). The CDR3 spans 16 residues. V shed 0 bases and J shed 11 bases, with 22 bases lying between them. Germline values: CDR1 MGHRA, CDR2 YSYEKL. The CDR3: CASSQDAGAGRGKAFF. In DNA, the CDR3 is TGCGCCAGCAGCCAAGACGCTGGGGCGGGAAGGGGTAAGGCTTTCTTT.

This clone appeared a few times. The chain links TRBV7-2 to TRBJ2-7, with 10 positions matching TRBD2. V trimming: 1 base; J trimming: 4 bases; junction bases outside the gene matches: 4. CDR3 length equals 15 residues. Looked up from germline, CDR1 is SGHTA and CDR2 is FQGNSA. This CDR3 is CASSLEGTSVYEQYF. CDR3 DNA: TGTGCCAGCAGCTTAGAAGGGACTAGCGTGTACGAGCAGTACTTC.